This T cell receptor (beta chain) stems from a study of blood T cells in healthy people across ages. Notes on the study in general: Unsorted PBMCs ruled out conclusive naive versus antigen-experienced comparison.

The germline V and J ends were trimmed by 4 bases and 0 bases, with 10 bases remaining between them. Germline values: CDR1 SQVTM, CDR2 ANQGSEA. The CDR3 loop spans 14 amino acids. For the second PCR, which ran for 7 to 11 cycles, a sample-barcoded 5' primer and a J-beta primer mix were used. TCRdb itself ran the 5' RACE reads through MiXCR, one entry per CDR3 protein. This table holds around 710,000 distinct CDR3 sequences, 40% to 45% found once. As concerns this clonotype: What it binds is not known.

This receptor was taken from an older woman in good health. This rearrangement joins TRBV29-1 to TRBJ1-3, with unresolved D. The source material was blood. In DNA, the CDR3 is TGCAGCGTTGGGATAGCAAGCTCTGGAAACACCATATATTTT. Amino acid sequence: CSVGIASSGNTIYF.